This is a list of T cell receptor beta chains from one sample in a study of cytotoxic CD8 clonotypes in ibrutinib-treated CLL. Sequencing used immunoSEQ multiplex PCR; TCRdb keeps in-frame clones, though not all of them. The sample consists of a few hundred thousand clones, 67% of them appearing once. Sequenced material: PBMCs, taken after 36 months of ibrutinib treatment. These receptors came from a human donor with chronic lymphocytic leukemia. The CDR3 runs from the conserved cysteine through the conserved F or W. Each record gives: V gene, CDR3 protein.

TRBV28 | CASRNRGLGEKLFF
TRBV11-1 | CASSLIAGGSYEQYF
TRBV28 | CASRPTGRWYEQYF
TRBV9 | CASSVEGGRGDTQYF
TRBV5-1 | CASSPQGYSNQPQHF
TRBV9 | CASSGSHYNEQFF
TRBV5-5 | CATATSGFYEQYF
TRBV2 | CASSPEGLSNEQFF
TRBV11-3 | CASSSERGWSTDTQYF
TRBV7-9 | CASTLGYNEQFF
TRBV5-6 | CASSSTWGRLAGELFF
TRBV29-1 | CSVDLAGGNTEAFF
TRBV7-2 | CASSKDGALAKNIQYF
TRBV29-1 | CSVEERRGDTEAFF
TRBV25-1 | CASTGLAAQFF
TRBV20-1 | CSASMALEAFF
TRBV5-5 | CASILTGARGNTIYF